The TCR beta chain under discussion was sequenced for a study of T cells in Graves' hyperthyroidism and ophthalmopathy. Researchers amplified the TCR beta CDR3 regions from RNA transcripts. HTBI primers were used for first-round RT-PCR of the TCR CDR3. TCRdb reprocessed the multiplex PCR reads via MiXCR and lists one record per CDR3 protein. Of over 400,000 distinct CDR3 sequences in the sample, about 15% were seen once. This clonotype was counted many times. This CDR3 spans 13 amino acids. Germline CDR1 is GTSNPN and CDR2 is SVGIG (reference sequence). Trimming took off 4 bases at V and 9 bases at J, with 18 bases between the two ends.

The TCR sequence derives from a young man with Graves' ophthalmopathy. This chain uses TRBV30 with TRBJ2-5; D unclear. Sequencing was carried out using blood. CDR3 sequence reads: CAWTISPMTPQYF. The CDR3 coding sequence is TGTGCCTGGACCATATCCCCGATGACACCCCAGTACTTC.